This entry describes one T cell receptor beta chain. The target antigen is unknown. TCRdb ran MiXCR on the reads and lists one entry per CDR3 protein. The sample carries some 560,000 distinct CDR3 sequences, around two fifths recorded once. This sample was taken from a study of T cell repertoires in cytomegalovirus infection. The material sequenced was cultured PBMCs, taken from culture after CMV antigen stimulation. This clonotype was obtained from a human donor in good health (CMV status not recorded). Some clones in this sample may be carry-over from other donors' samples.

This CDR3 reads CASSSPREGGNEKLFF. CDR3 DNA: TGTGCCAGCAGCTCCCCCAGAGAGGGGGGAAATGAAAAACTGTTTTTT. This chain connects TRBV5-4 to TRBJ1-4, with D perhaps matching TRBD1 (6 bases). The germline gives CDR1 SGHNT, CDR2 YYREEE (reference sequence). CDR3 length: 16 residues. V lost 3 bases to trimming and J lost 5 bases, with 17 bases between them. Combining the CDR3 with reference TRBV5-4 and TRBJ1-4 gives the whole variable domain ETGVTQSPTHLIKTRGQQVTLRCSSQSGHNTVSWYQQALGQGPQFIFQYYREEENGRGNFPPRFSGLQFPNYSSELNVNALELDDSALYLCASSSPREGGNEKLFFGSGTQLSVL.